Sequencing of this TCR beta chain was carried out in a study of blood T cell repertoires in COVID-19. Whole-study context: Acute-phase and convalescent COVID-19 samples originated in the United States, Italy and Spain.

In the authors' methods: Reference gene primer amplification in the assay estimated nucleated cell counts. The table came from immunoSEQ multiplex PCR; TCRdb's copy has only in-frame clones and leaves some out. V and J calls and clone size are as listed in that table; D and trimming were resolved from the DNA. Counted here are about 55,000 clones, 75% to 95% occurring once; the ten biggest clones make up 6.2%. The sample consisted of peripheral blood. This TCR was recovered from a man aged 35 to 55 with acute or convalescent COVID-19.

The chain's CDR3 is CASGTANYGYTF. CDR3 nucleotide sequence: TGTGCCAGCGGTACTGCGAACTATGGCTACACCTTC. The chain recombines TRBV14 with TRBJ1-2; D not certain. Per germline, CDR1 SGHDN and CDR2 FVKESK. The CDR3 runs to 12 residues. V lost 8 bases and J lost 2, with 9 bases in between.